This TCR beta chain emerged from a study of T cell responses to AZD1222 COVID-19 vaccine. Study observations and caveats: Recipients of two AZD1222 doses showed rising Spike-specific TCR breadth and depth.

The assay was immunoSEQ multiplex PCR, and TCRdb's table has in-frame clones only and misses some. The repertoire holds 100,000 or so clones, with about 80% as singletons. On this clone: Antigen specificity is unknown.

Material: peripheral blood, obtained on day 0 of AZD1222 vaccination. The source is an adult in good health.

CDR3: CASSRSMGWMANEKLFF. The DNA of the CDR3 is TGTGCCAGCAGCCGCAGCATGGGATGGATGGCTAATGAAAAACTGTTTTTT. The chain recombines TRBV9 with TRBJ1-4; D is undetermined. Per germline, CDR1 SGDLS and CDR2 YYNGEE. The V and J ends lost 4 bases and 3 bases respectively, with 19 bases between them. The CDR3 is 17 amino acids.